The T cell receptor beta chain under discussion was sequenced for a study of neoadjuvant anti-PD-1 for oral cavity cancer. This clone has just one count. V was shortened by 3 bases and J by 5 bases, with 17 bases between the two germline ends. The CDR3 has 16 residues. Germline CDR1 and CDR2: LNHNV and YYDKDF (reference sequence). This sample's time point: after neoadjuvant nivolumab, at surgical resection. Repertoires were generated with immunoSEQ multiplex PCR, while TCRdb's copy carries only in-frame clones and drops some. Found here are over 11,000 clones, roughly 82% of them singletons; the top ten hold 2% to 2.5%.

The genes are TRBV15 and TRBJ1-5; D is ambiguous. The receptor was derived from a person aged 40 to 85 with oral cavity squamous cell carcinoma. The sequencing here drew on PBMCs, taken after nivolumab (anti-PD-1) treatment. The CDR3 loop is CATSSGERGSHQPQHF. The CDR3 DNA follows: TGTGCCACCAGCAGCGGAGAGCGTGGCAGCCATCAGCCCCAGCATTTT.